This T cell receptor (beta chain) was profiled in a study of T cells in Graves' hyperthyroidism and ophthalmopathy. This clonotype came up many times. TCR beta CDR3 regions were amplified from RNA. RT-PCR in the first round (using the HTBI primer set) targeted the TCR CDR3. MiXCR, run by TCRdb on the multiplex PCR reads, gives a single entry per CDR3 protein. The table shows about 200,000 distinct CDR3 sequences, with around 16% occurring only once. The sequence came from a woman in her forties or fifties with Graves' hyperthyroidism. Sequencing used blood.

The CDR3 DNA follows: TGTGCCAGCAGCTTAGCGGGAATTAGCACAGATACGCAGTATTTT. Translated, it gives CASSLAGISTDTQYF. The rearrangement joins TRBV7-2 to TRBJ2-3; D not certain. Germline assignment: CDR1 SGHTA and CDR2 FQGNSA. With 0 bases removed from V and 0 bases from J, the gap between germline ends came to 7 bases. The CDR3 sequence is 15 residues long.